A selection of T cell receptor beta chains follows, all from one sample in a study of blood T cell repertoires in COVID-19. Produced via immunoSEQ multiplex PCR; TCRdb's table is partial and in-frame only. The data contain 85,000 to 130,000 clones, roughly 80% of them singletons. Sequencing was performed on peripheral blood. The receptor source for this set is a woman aged 80 or older with active or convalescent COVID-19. The CDR3 runs from the conserved cysteine through the conserved F or W. The D gene is left open where the match is weak. Expanded clones are given a class, and other clones once, few, many or no size at all.

len: 11; d_gene: .; abundance: few; v_gene: TRBV20-1; j_gene: TRBJ2-3; CDR3nt: TGCAGTGCTAGCGACCGGAGTACGCAGTATTTT; CDR3aa: CSASDRSTQYF
len: 16; d_gene: .; abundance: .; v_gene: TRBV3-1/TRBV3-2; j_gene: TRBJ2-3; CDR3nt: TGTGCCAGCAGCCACTACGGCAGGGCCAGCACAGATACGCAGTATTTT; CDR3aa: CASSHYGRASTDTQYF
len: 17; d_gene: TRBD2; abundance: .; v_gene: TRBV28; j_gene: TRBJ2-7; CDR3nt: TGTGCCAGCAGTAAGACTAGGACTAGGAGGGTGTGGAACGAGCAGTACTTC; CDR3aa: CASSKTRTRRVWNEQYF
len: 15; d_gene: .; abundance: .; v_gene: TRBV9; j_gene: TRBJ1-4; CDR3nt: TGTGCCAGCAGCGTAGGTTCCGGGGCTAATGAAAAACTGTTTTTT; CDR3aa: CASSVGSGANEKLFF
len: 15; d_gene: TRBD1; abundance: .; v_gene: TRBV5-4; j_gene: TRBJ1-1; CDR3nt: TGTGCCAGCAACCCTCCGGGACAGGGACTTTCTGAAGCTTTCTTT; CDR3aa: CASNPPGQGLSEAFF
len: 22; d_gene: TRBD2; abundance: .; v_gene: TRBV3-1/TRBV3-2; j_gene: TRBJ2-3; CDR3nt: TGTGCCAGCAGCCAAGATCGATGGCGGGGGGGCCTCTGGGGCCGAGGCACAGATACGCAGTATTTT; CDR3aa: CASSQDRWRGGLWGRGTDTQYF
len: 13; d_gene: .; abundance: .; v_gene: TRBV6-5; j_gene: TRBJ1-2; CDR3nt: TGTGCCAGTTTGCACGGGACATCCAATGGCTACACCTTC; CDR3aa: CASLHGTSNGYTF
len: 12; d_gene: TRBD2; abundance: .; v_gene: TRBV3-1/TRBV3-2; j_gene: TRBJ2-5; CDR3nt: TGTGCCAGCGGCCGGGGGGGGGAGACCCAGTACTTC; CDR3aa: CASGRGGETQYF
len: 16; d_gene: TRBD1; abundance: .; v_gene: TRBV7-2; j_gene: TRBJ1-3; CDR3nt: TGTGCCAGCAGCTCTCTGACAGGGTTTGCTGGAAACACCATATATTTT; CDR3aa: CASSSLTGFAGNTIYF
len: 12; d_gene: TRBD1; abundance: .; v_gene: TRBV6-2/TRBV6-3; j_gene: TRBJ1-1; CDR3nt: TGTGCCAGCAGTTTAGGACAGGGGAAAGCTTTCTTT; CDR3aa: CASSLGQGKAFF
len: 14; d_gene: .; abundance: .; v_gene: TRBV5-6; j_gene: TRBJ1-1; CDR3nt: TGTGCCAGCAGCCGACGAGGGATGAACACTGAAGCTTTCTTT; CDR3aa: CASSRRGMNTEAFF
len: 12; d_gene: TRBD1; abundance: .; v_gene: TRBV28; j_gene: TRBJ1-2; CDR3nt: TGTGCCAGCAATCCAGGGGGGTCGGGCTACACCTTC; CDR3aa: CASNPGGSGYTF
len: 15; d_gene: .; abundance: .; v_gene: TRBV2; j_gene: TRBJ2-7; CDR3nt: TGTGCCAGCAGTGAAACTCCGGGAGTGTTCGACGAGCAGTACTTC; CDR3aa: CASSETPGVFDEQYF
len: 15; d_gene: .; abundance: once; v_gene: TRBV28; j_gene: TRBJ1-2; CDR3nt: TGTGCCAGCAGTTTATCCCGGGGGGGGAGGGTTGGCTACACCTTC; CDR3aa: CASSLSRGGRVGYTF
len: 14; d_gene: TRBD1; abundance: .; v_gene: TRBV2; j_gene: TRBJ2-7; CDR3nt: TGTGCCAGCAGTGAATTGGGCAGGGGGAGCGAGCAGTACTTC; CDR3aa: CASSELGRGSEQYF
len: 12; d_gene: .; abundance: .; v_gene: TRBV2; j_gene: TRBJ2-2; CDR3nt: TGTGCCAGCAGTGCTGACACCGGGGAGCTGTTTTTT; CDR3aa: CASSADTGELFF
len: 15; d_gene: TRBD1; abundance: .; v_gene: TRBV9; j_gene: TRBJ2-2; CDR3nt: TGTGCCAGCAGCGTAGGGCAGGGGGCGTCCGGGGAGCTGTTTTTT; CDR3aa: CASSVGQGASGELFF
len: 14; d_gene: TRBD1; abundance: .; v_gene: TRBV28; j_gene: TRBJ1-4; CDR3nt: TGTGCCAGCGCTAGGGACAGAAACAATGAAAAACTGTTTTTT; CDR3aa: CASARDRNNEKLFF
len: 16; d_gene: .; abundance: .; v_gene: TRBV19; j_gene: TRBJ1-2; CDR3nt: TGTGCCAGTAGCCTTCGCCTTCAGGGTTCTAACTATGGCTACACCTTC; CDR3aa: CASSLRLQGSNYGYTF
len: 13; d_gene: .; abundance: .; v_gene: TRBV30; j_gene: TRBJ2-7; CDR3nt: TGTGCCTGGGAATCTAGCTCGCGAGTCGAGCAGTACTTC; CDR3aa: CAWESSSRVEQYF
len: 13; d_gene: .; abundance: few; v_gene: TRBV29-1; j_gene: TRBJ2-7; CDR3nt: TGCAGCGTTGAAATTCGGGATCGATACGAGCAGTACTTC; CDR3aa: CSVEIRDRYEQYF
len: 14; d_gene: .; abundance: .; v_gene: TRBV9; j_gene: TRBJ2-3; CDR3nt: TGTGCCAGCAGCGTAGATCCAAGCACAGATACGCAGTATTTT; CDR3aa: CASSVDPSTDTQYF
len: 15; d_gene: TRBD1; abundance: .; v_gene: TRBV5-4; j_gene: TRBJ2-7; CDR3nt: TGTGCCAGCAGCTCTGCGGGACAGGGCACCTACGAGCAGTACTTC; CDR3aa: CASSSAGQGTYEQYF
len: 13; d_gene: .; abundance: .; v_gene: TRBV3-1/TRBV3-2; j_gene: TRBJ1-2; CDR3nt: TGTGCCAGCAGCCAAGATTCAGGGTTGGGCTACACCTTC; CDR3aa: CASSQDSGLGYTF
len: 15; d_gene: .; abundance: .; v_gene: TRBV6-6; j_gene: TRBJ1-5; CDR3nt: TGTGCCAGCGGGGGAGGAACTTTTCCAAATCAGCCCCAGCATTTT; CDR3aa: CASGGGTFPNQPQHF
len: 17; d_gene: TRBD2; abundance: .; v_gene: TRBV9; j_gene: TRBJ2-3; CDR3nt: TGTGCCAGCAGCGTAGGATTCTTAGCGGGGGCGGGAGATACGCAGTATTTT; CDR3aa: CASSVGFLAGAGDTQYF
len: 15; d_gene: TRBD2; abundance: .; v_gene: TRBV28; j_gene: TRBJ2-2; CDR3nt: TGTGCCAGCAGTCCACTAGCGGGGAACACCGGGGAGCTGTTTTTT; CDR3aa: CASSPLAGNTGELFF
len: 16; d_gene: TRBD2; abundance: .; v_gene: TRBV7-8; j_gene: TRBJ2-3; CDR3nt: TGTGCCAGCAGCCGTACCTCTCGGGGGGGCACAGATACGCAGTATTTT; CDR3aa: CASSRTSRGGTDTQYF
len: 20; d_gene: TRBD2; abundance: .; v_gene: TRBV5-1; j_gene: TRBJ2-1; CDR3nt: TGCGCCAGCAGCTTGACGTGGGACAGCCTAAGACTAGCGGAGTACAATGAGCAGTTCTTC; CDR3aa: CASSLTWDSLRLAEYNEQFF
len: 16; d_gene: .; abundance: .; v_gene: TRBV9; j_gene: TRBJ2-1; CDR3nt: TGTGCCAGCAGCGTAGTAGGGAGGACCAGGGCCAATGAGCAGTTCTTC; CDR3aa: CASSVVGRTRANEQFF
len: 16; d_gene: TRBD1; abundance: .; v_gene: TRBV5-4; j_gene: TRBJ2-5; CDR3nt: TGTGCCAGCACCAATGGACAGGGGGCGTACCAAGAGACCCAGTACTTC; CDR3aa: CASTNGQGAYQETQYF
len: 13; d_gene: .; abundance: .; v_gene: TRBV9; j_gene: TRBJ1-1; CDR3nt: TGTGCCAGCAGCGTTACAGACAGGAACGAAGCTTTCTTT; CDR3aa: CASSVTDRNEAFF
len: 12; d_gene: .; abundance: many; v_gene: TRBV5-8; j_gene: TRBJ2-3; CDR3nt: TGTGCCAGCAGCCTCAGCACAGATACGCAGTATTTT; CDR3aa: CASSLSTDTQYF
len: 17; d_gene: .; abundance: .; v_gene: TRBV9; j_gene: TRBJ2-1; CDR3nt: TGTGCCAGCAGCGTAGCAAGGGACACCCGCTCCTACAATGAGCAGTTCTTC; CDR3aa: CASSVARDTRSYNEQFF
len: 15; d_gene: TRBD2; abundance: .; v_gene: TRBV9; j_gene: TRBJ2-3; CDR3nt: TGTGCCAGCAGCGTAGCAAGCGGGAGAGAGGATACGCAGTATTTT; CDR3aa: CASSVASGREDTQYF
len: 15; d_gene: TRBD1; abundance: .; v_gene: TRBV5-1; j_gene: TRBJ1-4; CDR3nt: TGCGCCAGCAGCCCAGGGGACAGGGGTTGGGAAAAACTGTTTTTT; CDR3aa: CASSPGDRGWEKLFF
len: 15; d_gene: TRBD1; abundance: .; v_gene: TRBV19; j_gene: TRBJ2-7; CDR3nt: TGTGCCAGTAGACCTCCGGGACAGGGGACCCACGAGCAGTACTTC; CDR3aa: CASRPPGQGTHEQYF
len: 16; d_gene: TRBD2; abundance: .; v_gene: TRBV3-1/TRBV3-2; j_gene: TRBJ2-1; CDR3nt: TGTGCCAGCAGGGGACTAGCGGGTCGCCTCTCTAATGAGCAGTTCTTC; CDR3aa: CASRGLAGRLSNEQFF
len: 19; d_gene: TRBD1; abundance: .; v_gene: TRBV15; j_gene: TRBJ2-7; CDR3nt: TGTGCCACCAGCGGTAACAGGGGGGCCGCCCGGGAGCCCTCCTACGAGCAGTACTTC; CDR3aa: CATSGNRGAAREPSYEQYF
len: 17; d_gene: TRBD2; abundance: .; v_gene: TRBV7-2; j_gene: TRBJ2-1; CDR3nt: TGTGCCAGCAGCCGCGCCGGGCGGGGGGGCCTGTTCAATGAGCAGTTCTTC; CDR3aa: CASSRAGRGGLFNEQFF
len: 13; d_gene: .; abundance: .; v_gene: TRBV6-5; j_gene: TRBJ1-3; CDR3nt: TGTGCCAGCATGGGAGGCCTAGGAAACACCATATATTTT; CDR3aa: CASMGGLGNTIYF
len: 15; d_gene: .; abundance: .; v_gene: TRBV6-2/TRBV6-3; j_gene: TRBJ1-1; CDR3nt: TGTGCCAGCAGTTCGTATCGACAGGAGAACACTGAAGCTTTCTTT; CDR3aa: CASSSYRQENTEAFF
len: 15; d_gene: .; abundance: .; v_gene: TRBV6-6; j_gene: TRBJ2-1; CDR3nt: TGTGCCAGCGGACTCCTAGGGAGAAATAACAATGAGCAGTTCTTC; CDR3aa: CASGLLGRNNNEQFF
len: 16; d_gene: TRBD2; abundance: .; v_gene: TRBV7-3; j_gene: TRBJ2-1; CDR3nt: TGTGCCAGCAGCTTAACCCGGACTAGCGAATACAATGAGCAGTTCTTC; CDR3aa: CASSLTRTSEYNEQFF
len: 12; d_gene: .; abundance: .; v_gene: TRBV29-1; j_gene: TRBJ1-4; CDR3nt: TGCAGCGTTGCCCTTAACGGTGAAAAACTGTTTTTT; CDR3aa: CSVALNGEKLFF
len: 14; d_gene: TRBD1; abundance: .; v_gene: TRBV24-1; j_gene: TRBJ1-1; CDR3nt: TGTGCCACCAGCAGGACAGGGCAAGAGACTGAAGCTTTCTTT; CDR3aa: CATSRTGQETEAFF
len: 15; d_gene: .; abundance: .; v_gene: TRBV5-4; j_gene: TRBJ1-4; CDR3nt: TGTGCCAGCAGCGTAGGGGGGGCAACTAATGAAAAACTGTTTTTT; CDR3aa: CASSVGGATNEKLFF
len: 12; d_gene: .; abundance: once; v_gene: TRBV29-1; j_gene: TRBJ1-1; CDR3nt: TGCAGCGGAGAAGGGGGGAACACTGAAGCTTTCTTT; CDR3aa: CSGEGGNTEAFF
len: 15; d_gene: TRBD1; abundance: .; v_gene: TRBV2; j_gene: TRBJ1-6; CDR3nt: TGTGCCAGCAGCAACAGGGGCCTAGGCAATTCACCCCTCCACTTT; CDR3aa: CASSNRGLGNSPLHF
len: 19; d_gene: .; abundance: .; v_gene: TRBV14; j_gene: TRBJ2-3; CDR3nt: TGTGCCAGCAGCCAAAGTCTCGCCGGACAGCCCCTATTCACAGATACGCAGTATTTT; CDR3aa: CASSQSLAGQPLFTDTQYF
len: 15; d_gene: TRBD2; abundance: .; v_gene: TRBV7-2; j_gene: TRBJ2-1; CDR3nt: TGTGCCAGCAGCTTAAGGGCGGGAGGGCAGGATGAGCAGTTCTTC; CDR3aa: CASSLRAGGQDEQFF
len: 15; d_gene: .; abundance: .; v_gene: TRBV28; j_gene: TRBJ2-3; CDR3nt: TGTGCCAGCGCCCGACTCCCCGTTAGCACAGATACGCAGTATTTT; CDR3aa: CASARLPVSTDTQYF
len: 13; d_gene: .; abundance: .; v_gene: TRBV6-5; j_gene: TRBJ1-1; CDR3nt: TGTGCCAGCCAAGACATTTCACGGACTGAAGCTTTCTTT; CDR3aa: CASQDISRTEAFF
len: 14; d_gene: .; abundance: .; v_gene: TRBV18; j_gene: TRBJ2-3; CDR3nt: TGTGCCAGCTCACCATCGGTACGCTCAGATACGCAGTATTTT; CDR3aa: CASSPSVRSDTQYF
len: 16; d_gene: .; abundance: few; v_gene: TRBV28; j_gene: TRBJ2-7; CDR3nt: TGTGCCAGCAGTTTATCGAAGTGGGCAGCCACCTACGAGCAGTACTTC; CDR3aa: CASSLSKWAATYEQYF
len: 12; d_gene: .; abundance: .; v_gene: TRBV12-3/TRBV12-4; j_gene: TRBJ1-2; CDR3nt: TGTGCCAGCAGACAGGGCCACTATGGCTACACCTTC; CDR3aa: CASRQGHYGYTF
len: 16; d_gene: .; abundance: few; v_gene: TRBV7-9; j_gene: TRBJ2-7; CDR3nt: TGTGCCAGCAGTTCCCTTTCGCGGACGCAGGGATACGAGCAGTACTTC; CDR3aa: CASSSLSRTQGYEQYF
len: 14; d_gene: .; abundance: .; v_gene: TRBV5-6; j_gene: TRBJ2-1; CDR3nt: TGTGCCAGCAGCCACGTGGGCGGGAACAATGAGCAGTTCTTC; CDR3aa: CASSHVGGNNEQFF